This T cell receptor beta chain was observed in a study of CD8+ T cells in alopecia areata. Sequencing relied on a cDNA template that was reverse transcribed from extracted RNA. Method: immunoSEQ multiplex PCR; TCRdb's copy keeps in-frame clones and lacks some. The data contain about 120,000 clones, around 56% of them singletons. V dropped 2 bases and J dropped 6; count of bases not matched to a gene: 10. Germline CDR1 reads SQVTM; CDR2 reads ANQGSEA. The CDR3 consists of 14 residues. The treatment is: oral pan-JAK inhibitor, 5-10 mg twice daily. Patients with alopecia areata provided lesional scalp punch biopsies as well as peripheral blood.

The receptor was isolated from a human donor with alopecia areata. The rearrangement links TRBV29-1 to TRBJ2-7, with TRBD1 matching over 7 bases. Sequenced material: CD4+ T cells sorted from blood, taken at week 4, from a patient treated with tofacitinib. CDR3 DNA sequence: TGCAGCGTTGAATCCTTGACAGGGTCGGCCGAGCAGTACTTC. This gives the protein CSVESLTGSAEQYF.